This TCR beta chain was captured by sequencing in a study of T cell responses to AZD1222 COVID-19 vaccine. Study-wide points: There were mostly white British donors and more females than males, and clonal diversity was possibly underestimated. Spike-spanning, vaccine-associated CD4 TCRs were dominant at 160-218 and 743-854. Only 5 to 7 individuals given AZD1222 were seropositive at baseline.

Profiled with immunoSEQ multiplex PCR; TCRdb holds only in-frame clones, not every one. The sample records around 100,000 clones, around 90% being singletons. The CDR3 has 14 residues. Germline V gene data show CDR1 as MRHNA and CDR2 as SNTAGT. V was clipped by 5 bases and J by 4 bases, with 14 bases between them. Details on this clone: Its antigen is as yet unknown.

This specimen consisted of peripheral blood, obtained on day 0 of AZD1222 vaccination. The sequence derives from an adult in good health. The chain is built from TRBV6-4 and TRBJ1-2; perhaps TRBD1 as D (6 bases). The CDR3 reads CASSRDTRGYGYTF. DNA of the CDR3: TGTGCCAGCAGTCGGGACACTAGGGGCTATGGCTACACCTTC.